This is a list of T cell receptor beta chains from one sample in a study of T cell responses to AZD1222 COVID-19 vaccine. Data came from immunoSEQ multiplex PCR; TCRdb stores just in-frame clones and leaves some out. The data contain nearly 110,000 clones, about 90% of them singletons. The material was peripheral blood, obtained 28 days after the second AZD1222 dose. These receptors were obtained from an adult who received the AZD1222 COVID-19 vaccine. CDR3s include the opening cysteine and the closing phenylalanine or tryptophan. The D gene is left open where the match is weak. Some rows have no size entry. The others give once, few or many, or a class for an expanded clone.

>-|TRBD2|TRBJ2-1|TRBV15
CATSREISSGSIYNEQFF
TGTGCCACCAGCAGAGAGATATCGAGCGGGAGCATCTACAATGAGCAGTTCTTC
>-|-|TRBJ2-7|TRBV6-2/TRBV6-3
CASSYFGQSYEQYF
TGTGCCAGCAGTTACTTCGGACAGTCCTACGAGCAGTACTTC
>-|-|TRBJ1-1|TRBV3-1/TRBV3-2
CASSQSFNEAFF
TGTGCCAGCAGCCAATCATTTAACGAAGCTTTCTTT
>-|-|TRBJ2-2|TRBV7-2
CASSPYGGSYSGELFF
TGTGCCAGCAGCCCCTATGGGGGGTCTTACTCCGGGGAGCTGTTTTTT
>-|TRBD2|TRBJ2-4|TRBV5-1
CASSSNPGLAGGAKNIQYF
TGCGCCAGCAGCTCCAATCCGGGACTAGCGGGGGGAGCCAAAAACATTCAGTACTTC
>-|-|TRBJ1-5|TRBV19
CASSTLTVTWGNQPQHF
TGTGCCAGTAGTACCCTTACAGTGACTTGGGGCAATCAGCCCCAGCATTTT
>-|TRBD2|TRBJ2-7|TRBV9
CASSVGGLAGWYEQYF
TGTGCCAGCAGCGTAGGAGGACTAGCGGGATGGTACGAGCAGTACTTC
>once|-|TRBJ1-1|TRBV29-1
CSVEMRQANTEAFF
TGCAGCGTTGAAATGCGGCAGGCGAACACTGAAGCTTTCTTT
>-|-|TRBJ2-2|TRBV7-3
CASRIDTNTGELFF
TGTGCCAGCAGGATCGACACCAACACCGGGGAGCTGTTTTTT
>once|-|TRBJ1-6|TRBV7-8
CASSLASRVNSPLHF
TGTGCCAGCAGCTTAGCCTCCCGCGTGAATTCACCCCTCCACTTT
>-|-|TRBJ2-2|TRBV16
CASSPRQGTGELFF
TGTGCCAGCAGCCCGCGGCAGGGCACCGGGGAGCTGTTTTTT
>-|TRBD1|TRBJ2-7|TRBV27
CASRPIGTGVYEQYF
TGTGCCAGCAGACCCATCGGGACAGGGGTCTACGAGCAGTACTTC
>-|-|TRBJ2-2|TRBV30
CAWGRQGQTGELFF
TGTGCCTGGGGGCGGCAGGGCCAGACCGGGGAGCTGTTTTTT
>-|TRBD1|TRBJ1-2|TRBV6-5
CASSLAGGSGYTF
TGTGCCAGCAGTCTGGCAGGGGGCTCTGGCTACACCTTC
>-|-|TRBJ1-2|TRBV18
CASSAGSNYGYTF
TGTGCCAGCTCAGCGGGGTCTAACTATGGCTACACCTTC
>-|-|TRBJ1-3|TRBV14
CASSQGGRGNTIYF
TGTGCCAGCAGCCAAGGGGGACGAGGAAACACCATATATTTT
>-|TRBD2|TRBJ2-1|TRBV25-1
CASSEYKLAGFPPQFF
TGTGCCAGCAGTGAATATAAGCTAGCGGGATTCCCCCCGCAGTTCTTC
>-|TRBD1|TRBJ2-7|TRBV27
CASSRSQGLPPYEQYF
TGTGCCAGCAGTAGATCACAGGGGTTGCCGCCCTACGAGCAGTACTTC
>-|-|TRBJ1-6|TRBV6-5
CASSYTSSYNSPLHF
TGTGCCAGCAGTTATACAAGCTCCTATAATTCACCCCTCCACTTT
>-|-|TRBJ2-1|TRBV27
CASSSIAEGQLGEQFF
TGTGCCAGCAGTTCCATAGCGGAGGGGCAGCTTGGTGAGCAGTTCTTC
>-|TRBD1|TRBJ1-1|TRBV5-6
CASTQLDRGRNTEAFF
TGTGCCAGCACCCAACTGGACAGGGGTAGGAATACTGAAGCTTTCTTT
>-|TRBD2|TRBJ2-5|TRBV19
CASSRRAGEVEETQYF
TGTGCCAGTAGTAGACGGGCGGGAGAGGTAGAAGAGACCCAGTACTTC
>-|TRBD1|TRBJ1-2|TRBV2
CASRGDRVGYGYTF
TGTGCCAGCAGGGGTGACAGGGTGGGCTATGGCTACACCTTC
>few|-|TRBJ1-2|TRBV9
CASSVDRRAANYGYTF
TGTGCCAGCAGCGTAGATCGAAGGGCAGCTAACTATGGCTACACCTTC
>-|-|TRBJ2-6|TRBV7-8
CASSLVGANVLTF
TGTGCCAGCAGCTTAGTCGGGGCCAACGTCCTGACTTTC
>-|-|TRBJ1-3|TRBV27
CASSLNGVLSGNTIYF
TGTGCCAGCAGTTTAAATGGGGTTCTCTCTGGAAACACCATATATTTT